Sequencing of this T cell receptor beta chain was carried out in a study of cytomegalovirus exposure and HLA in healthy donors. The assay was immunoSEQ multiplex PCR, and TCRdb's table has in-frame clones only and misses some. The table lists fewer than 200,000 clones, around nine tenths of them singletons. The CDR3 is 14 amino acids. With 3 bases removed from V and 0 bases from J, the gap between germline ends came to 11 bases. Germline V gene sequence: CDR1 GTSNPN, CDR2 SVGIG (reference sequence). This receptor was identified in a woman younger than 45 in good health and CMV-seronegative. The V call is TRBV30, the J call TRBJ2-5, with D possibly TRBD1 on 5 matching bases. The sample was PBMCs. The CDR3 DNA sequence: TGTGCCTGGAGGGGGAAGGGGTACCAAGAGACCCAGTACTTC. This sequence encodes CAWRGKGYQETQYF.